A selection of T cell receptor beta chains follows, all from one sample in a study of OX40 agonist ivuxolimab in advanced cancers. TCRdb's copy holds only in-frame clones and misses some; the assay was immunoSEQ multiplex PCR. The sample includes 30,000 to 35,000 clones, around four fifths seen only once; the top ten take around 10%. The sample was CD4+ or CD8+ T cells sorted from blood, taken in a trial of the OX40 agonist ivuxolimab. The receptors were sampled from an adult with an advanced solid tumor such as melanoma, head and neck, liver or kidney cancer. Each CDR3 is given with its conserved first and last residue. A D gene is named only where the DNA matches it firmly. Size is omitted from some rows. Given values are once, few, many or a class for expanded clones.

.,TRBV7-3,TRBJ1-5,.,TGTGCCAGCAGCCACCCGGATGAATATAGCAATCAGCCCCAGCATTTT,CASSHPDEYSNQPQHF
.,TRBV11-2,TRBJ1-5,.,TGTGCCAGCAGCCACATGGTGGGGGTAGGGCAGCCCCAGCATTTT,CASSHMVGVGQPQHF
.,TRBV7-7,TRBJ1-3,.,TGTGCCAGCAGCTTAGGGCCGGGACGGGGCTCTGGAAACACCATATATTTT,CASSLGPGRGSGNTIYF
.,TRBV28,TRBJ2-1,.,TGTGCCAGCAAGGTTGAGGCAGGTCAATGGTTTGAGCAGTTCTTC,CASKVEAGQWFEQFF
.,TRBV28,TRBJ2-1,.,TGTGCCAGCAGTTTAGGGCTAGCGAAAAGCTCCTACAATGAGCAGTTCTTC,CASSLGLAKSSYNEQFF
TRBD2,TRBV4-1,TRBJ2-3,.,TGCGCCAGCAGCCTATCGACTAGCGGTAGCACAGATACGCAGTATTTT,CASSLSTSGSTDTQYF
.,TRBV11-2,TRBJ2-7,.,TGTGCCAGCAGCTTAGAAGTTTTTGGGTTTTACGAGCAGTACTTC,CASSLEVFGFYEQYF
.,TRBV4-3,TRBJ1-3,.,TGCGCCAGCAGCCAAGATCCTTTGCGGGGCGGAAACACCATATATTTT,CASSQDPLRGGNTIYF
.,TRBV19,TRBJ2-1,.,TGTGCCAGTAGTGTACAAGGAGTTGGGAATGAGCAGTTCTTC,CASSVQGVGNEQFF
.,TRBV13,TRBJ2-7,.,TGTGCCAGCAGCTCCGTGGGGGGAGACGAGCAGTACTTC,CASSSVGGDEQYF
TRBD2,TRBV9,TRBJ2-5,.,TGTGCCAGCAGCCCAGGGACTAGCGGGGTGGAGACCCAGTACTTC,CASSPGTSGVETQYF
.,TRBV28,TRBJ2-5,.,TGTGCCAGCGGGGGTACGGGCCAAGAGACCCAGTACTTC,CASGGTGQETQYF
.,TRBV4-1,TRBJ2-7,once,TGCGCCAGCAGCCAAACCTATTTGGTCGCGCAGTACTTC,CASSQTYLVAQYF
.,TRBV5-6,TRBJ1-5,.,TGTGCCAGCAGCTTGGGTTCAGGGGTCGGTCAGCCCCAGCATTTT,CASSLGSGVGQPQHF
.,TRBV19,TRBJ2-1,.,TGTGCCACCACACTTAGTACCGGCAATGAGCAGTTCTTC,CATTLSTGNEQFF
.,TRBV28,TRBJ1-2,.,TGTGCCAGCAGTTCCCCCCATGGACAGCCCTATGGCTACACCTTC,CASSSPHGQPYGYTF
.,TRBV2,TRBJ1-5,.,TGTGCCAGCACCCTCGAGGTGCAGATGAATCAGCCCCAGCATTTT,CASTLEVQMNQPQHF
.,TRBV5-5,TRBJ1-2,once,TGTGCCAGCAGCGGGGGGACGTTGGACATGAACTATGGCTACACCTTC,CASSGGTLDMNYGYTF
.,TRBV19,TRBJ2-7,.,TGTGCCAGTAGTGCCAGGGTTCGCTCCTACGAGCAGTACTTC,CASSARVRSYEQYF
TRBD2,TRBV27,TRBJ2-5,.,TGTGCCAGCAGTGAGCGGACTAGCGGGAGTGCCCAGTACTTC,CASSERTSGSAQYF
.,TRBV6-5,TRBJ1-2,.,TGTGCCAGCAGTTACGGGGGGACCTATGGCTACACCTTC,CASSYGGTYGYTF
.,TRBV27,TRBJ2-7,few,TGTGCCAGCAGGGGCCCATACTCCTACGAGCAGTACTTC,CASRGPYSYEQYF
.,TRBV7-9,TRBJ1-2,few,TGTGCCAGCAGCTTAGTAGAGGGAGGCTATGGCTACACCTTC,CASSLVEGGYGYTF
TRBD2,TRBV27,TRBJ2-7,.,TGTGCCAGCAGTTTCCTTCTAGCGGGAGGGCCCCACGAGCAGTACTTC,CASSFLLAGGPHEQYF
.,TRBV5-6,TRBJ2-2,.,TGTGCCAGCAGCTTGGGTCTTCTCAACACCGGGGAGCTGTTTTTT,CASSLGLLNTGELFF
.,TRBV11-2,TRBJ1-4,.,TGTGCCAGCAGCGACCCGACAGTAGCAACTAATGAAAAACTGTTTTTT,CASSDPTVATNEKLFF
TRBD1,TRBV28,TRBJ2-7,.,TGTGCCAGCAGTGAAACGGACAGGGGGTCCTTCTACGAGCAGTACTTC,CASSETDRGSFYEQYF
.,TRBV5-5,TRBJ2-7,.,TGTGCCAGCAGCTTAGGTGGGGCGGGCTACGAGCAGTACTTC,CASSLGGAGYEQYF
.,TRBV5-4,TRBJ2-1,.,TGTGCCAGCAGTTGGACTATAAGCTCCTACAATGAGCAGTTCTTC,CASSWTISSYNEQFF
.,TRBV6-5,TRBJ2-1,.,TGTGCCAGCAGTCCCGGGGTGAATGAGCAGTTCTTC,CASSPGVNEQFF
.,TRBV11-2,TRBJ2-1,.,TGTGCCAGCAGCCTCGGACAGATCAATGAGCAGTTCTTC,CASSLGQINEQFF
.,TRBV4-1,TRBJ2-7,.,TGCGCCAGCAGCCCGAAGAACGGGCTGAGCTCCTACGAGCAGTACTTC,CASSPKNGLSSYEQYF
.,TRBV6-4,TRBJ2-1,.,TGTGCCAGCAGTGATGGGGCAGGGACCTACAATGAGCAGTTCTTC,CASSDGAGTYNEQFF
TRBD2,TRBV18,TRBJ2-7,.,TGTGCCAGCTCACCGACTAGCGGGAGTCCCTACGAGCAGTACTTC,CASSPTSGSPYEQYF
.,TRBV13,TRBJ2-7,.,TGTGCCAGCAGCACCGACAGATCGGAGGGCTACGAGCAGTACTTC,CASSTDRSEGYEQYF
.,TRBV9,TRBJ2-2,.,TGTGCCAGCAGCCTCTACTCGTCAGGCGGGGAGCTGTTTTTT,CASSLYSSGGELFF
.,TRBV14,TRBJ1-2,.,TGTGCCAGCAGCCAAGAGGGCGGTTTCTATGGCTACACCTTC,CASSQEGGFYGYTF
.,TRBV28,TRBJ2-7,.,TGTGCCAGCAGTTTTGGGGCCAGGGGCTACGAGCAGTACTTC,CASSFGARGYEQYF
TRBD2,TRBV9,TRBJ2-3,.,TGTGCCAGCAGCGTAGATCAAGCGGGGGGTCCAGATACGCAGTATTTT,CASSVDQAGGPDTQYF
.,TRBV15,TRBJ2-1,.,TGTGCCACCAGCAGAGATGCCTCGAGCTCCTACAATGAGCAGTTCTTC,CATSRDASSSYNEQFF
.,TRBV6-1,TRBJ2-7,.,TGTGCCAGCAGTGAATTCGCGGGAACCTACGAGCAGTACTTC,CASSEFAGTYEQYF
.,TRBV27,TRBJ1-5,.,TGTGCCAGCAGTTTAGGGGGAGGGCAGCCCCAGCATTTT,CASSLGGGQPQHF
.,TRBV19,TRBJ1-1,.,TGTGCCAGTAGTATGGTCGAGGGGCTCAACACTGAAGCTTTCTTT,CASSMVEGLNTEAFF
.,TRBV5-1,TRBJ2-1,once,TGCGCCAGCAGCAGAGAAGGGTTGAATGAGCAGTTCTTC,CASSREGLNEQFF
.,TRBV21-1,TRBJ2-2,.,TGTGCCAGCATCGACGAGGGGCGAAGAGACACCGGGGAGCTGTTTTTT,CASIDEGRRDTGELFF
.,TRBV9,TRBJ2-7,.,TGTGCCAGCAGCTCGAGTGGAACCCCTGCCAACGAGCAGTACTTC,CASSSSGTPANEQYF
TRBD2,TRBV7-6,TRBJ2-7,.,TGTGCCAGCAGCTTTGGCGGGGGGGACTACGAGCAGTACTTC,CASSFGGGDYEQYF
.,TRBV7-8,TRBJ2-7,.,TGTGCCAGCAGCTTAGTGCCCCTCTACGAGCAGTACTTC,CASSLVPLYEQYF
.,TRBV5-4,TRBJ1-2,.,TGTGCCAGCAGCTTGAAGTGGGGGGGCAACTATGGCTACACCTTC,CASSLKWGGNYGYTF
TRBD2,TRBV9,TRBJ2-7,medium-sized,TGTGCCAGCAGCGTAGATCCTAGCGGACCCTACGAGCAGTACTTC,CASSVDPSGPYEQYF
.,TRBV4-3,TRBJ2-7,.,TGCGCCAGCAGCCAAGGATCTACCCTCTCCTACGAGCAGTACTTC,CASSQGSTLSYEQYF
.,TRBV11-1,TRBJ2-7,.,TGTGCCAGCAGCTTAGCCCCGGGCCCCTACGAGCAGTACTTC,CASSLAPGPYEQYF
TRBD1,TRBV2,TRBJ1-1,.,TGTGCCAGCAGTGGTACCCGGGACAGTACCTACACTGAAGCTTTCTTT,CASSGTRDSTYTEAFF